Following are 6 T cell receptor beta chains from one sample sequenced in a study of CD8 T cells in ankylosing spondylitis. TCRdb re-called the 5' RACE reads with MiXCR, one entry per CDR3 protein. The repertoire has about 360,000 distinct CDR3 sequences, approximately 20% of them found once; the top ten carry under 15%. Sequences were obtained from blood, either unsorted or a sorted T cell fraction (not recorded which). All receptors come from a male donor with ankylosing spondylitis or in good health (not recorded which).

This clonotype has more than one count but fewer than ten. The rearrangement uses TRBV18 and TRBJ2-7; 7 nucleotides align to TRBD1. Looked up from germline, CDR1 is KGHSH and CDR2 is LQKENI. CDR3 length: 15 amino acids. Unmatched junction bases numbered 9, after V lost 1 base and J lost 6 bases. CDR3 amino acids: CASSPLRQGDREQYF. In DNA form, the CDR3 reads TGTGCCAGCTCACCACTCAGACAGGGCGACCGCGAGCAGTACTTC.

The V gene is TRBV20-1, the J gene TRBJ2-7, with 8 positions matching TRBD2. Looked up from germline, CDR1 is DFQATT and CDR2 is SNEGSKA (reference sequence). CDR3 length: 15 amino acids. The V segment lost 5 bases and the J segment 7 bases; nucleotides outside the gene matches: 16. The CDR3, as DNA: TGCAGTGCTCACCCTGAGCTAGCGGGCCCTGGGGAGCAGTACTTC. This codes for CSAHPELAGPGEQYF.

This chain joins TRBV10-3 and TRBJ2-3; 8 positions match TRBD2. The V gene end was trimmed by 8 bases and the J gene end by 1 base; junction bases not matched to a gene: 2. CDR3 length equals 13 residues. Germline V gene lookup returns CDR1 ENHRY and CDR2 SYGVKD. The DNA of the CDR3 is TGTGCCATCGAAGCGGGGGGCACAGATACGCAGTATTTT. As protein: CAIEAGGTDTQYF.

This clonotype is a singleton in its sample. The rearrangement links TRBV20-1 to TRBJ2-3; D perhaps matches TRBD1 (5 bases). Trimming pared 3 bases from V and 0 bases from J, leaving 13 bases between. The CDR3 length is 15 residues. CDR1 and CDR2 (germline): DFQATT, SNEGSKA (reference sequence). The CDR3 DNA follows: TGCAGTGCTAGCAGTTTGACAGAAAGCACAGATACGCAGTATTTT. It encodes CSASSLTESTDTQYF.

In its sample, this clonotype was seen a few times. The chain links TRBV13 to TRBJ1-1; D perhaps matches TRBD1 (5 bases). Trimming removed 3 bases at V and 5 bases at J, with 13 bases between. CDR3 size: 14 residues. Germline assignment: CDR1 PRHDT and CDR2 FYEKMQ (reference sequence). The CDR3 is CASSLGRGRTEAFF. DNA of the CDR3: TGTGCCAGCAGCTTGGGACGGGGGAGGACTGAAGCTTTCTTT.

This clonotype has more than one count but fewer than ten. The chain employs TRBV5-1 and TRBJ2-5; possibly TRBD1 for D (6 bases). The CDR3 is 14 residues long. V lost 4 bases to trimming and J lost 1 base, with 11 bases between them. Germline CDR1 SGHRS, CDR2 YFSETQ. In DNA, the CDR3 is TGCGCCAGCAGCCTGGGGGCTATCCAAGAGACCCAGTACTTC. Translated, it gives CASSLGAIQETQYF.